This TCR beta chain was obtained from a study of T cell responses to AZD1222 COVID-19 vaccine. Study-level points and caveats: It was only 6 or 7 AZD1222 recipients who were seropositive at baseline.

A note on this clone: Its antigen is currently unknown.

The CDR3 runs 16 residues. The V and J ends lost 0 bases and 5 bases respectively, with 16 bases between them. CDR1 LGHNA and CDR2 YNFKEQ come from the germline V gene. Only in-frame clones appear in the TCRdb table, and some are missing; sequencing was by immunoSEQ multiplex PCR. The sample yields approximately 110,000 clones, about 88% seen once. The chain uses TRBV4-2 and TRBJ1-2, with D possibly being TRBD1 (5 bases). The receptor was derived from an adult in good health. The specimen comprised peripheral blood, sampled on day 0 of AZD1222 vaccination. This chain's CDR3 is CASSQDWQAGQYGYTF. Here the CDR3 DNA reads TGTGCCAGCAGCCAAGATTGGCAGGCGGGGCAATATGGCTACACCTTC.